This T cell receptor (beta chain) was recovered during a study of T cell responses to AZD1222 COVID-19 vaccine. This table comes from immunoSEQ multiplex PCR, and its TCRdb copy is limited to in-frame clones, with some not included. The sample has 150,000 or so clones, roughly 91% seen once. Deletions cut 5 bases from V and 8 bases from J, with 24 bases between. CDR1 MGHDK and CDR2 SYGVNS come from the germline V gene. The CDR3 length is 17 residues. Of note for this clone: Its antigen is not known.

General study findings and limits: Spike-specific TCR depth and breadth grew after two AZD1222 doses.

The V and J genes are TRBV25-1 and TRBJ1-4; no clear D gene. This sequence was found in an adult in good health. Sequenced material: peripheral blood, taken on day 0 of AZD1222 vaccination. The CDR3 DNA sequence: TGTGCCAGCAGTCAAACCGCCTTCAGTTTCAGAGGGGAAAAACTGTTTTTT. This translates into CASSQTAFSFRGEKLFF.